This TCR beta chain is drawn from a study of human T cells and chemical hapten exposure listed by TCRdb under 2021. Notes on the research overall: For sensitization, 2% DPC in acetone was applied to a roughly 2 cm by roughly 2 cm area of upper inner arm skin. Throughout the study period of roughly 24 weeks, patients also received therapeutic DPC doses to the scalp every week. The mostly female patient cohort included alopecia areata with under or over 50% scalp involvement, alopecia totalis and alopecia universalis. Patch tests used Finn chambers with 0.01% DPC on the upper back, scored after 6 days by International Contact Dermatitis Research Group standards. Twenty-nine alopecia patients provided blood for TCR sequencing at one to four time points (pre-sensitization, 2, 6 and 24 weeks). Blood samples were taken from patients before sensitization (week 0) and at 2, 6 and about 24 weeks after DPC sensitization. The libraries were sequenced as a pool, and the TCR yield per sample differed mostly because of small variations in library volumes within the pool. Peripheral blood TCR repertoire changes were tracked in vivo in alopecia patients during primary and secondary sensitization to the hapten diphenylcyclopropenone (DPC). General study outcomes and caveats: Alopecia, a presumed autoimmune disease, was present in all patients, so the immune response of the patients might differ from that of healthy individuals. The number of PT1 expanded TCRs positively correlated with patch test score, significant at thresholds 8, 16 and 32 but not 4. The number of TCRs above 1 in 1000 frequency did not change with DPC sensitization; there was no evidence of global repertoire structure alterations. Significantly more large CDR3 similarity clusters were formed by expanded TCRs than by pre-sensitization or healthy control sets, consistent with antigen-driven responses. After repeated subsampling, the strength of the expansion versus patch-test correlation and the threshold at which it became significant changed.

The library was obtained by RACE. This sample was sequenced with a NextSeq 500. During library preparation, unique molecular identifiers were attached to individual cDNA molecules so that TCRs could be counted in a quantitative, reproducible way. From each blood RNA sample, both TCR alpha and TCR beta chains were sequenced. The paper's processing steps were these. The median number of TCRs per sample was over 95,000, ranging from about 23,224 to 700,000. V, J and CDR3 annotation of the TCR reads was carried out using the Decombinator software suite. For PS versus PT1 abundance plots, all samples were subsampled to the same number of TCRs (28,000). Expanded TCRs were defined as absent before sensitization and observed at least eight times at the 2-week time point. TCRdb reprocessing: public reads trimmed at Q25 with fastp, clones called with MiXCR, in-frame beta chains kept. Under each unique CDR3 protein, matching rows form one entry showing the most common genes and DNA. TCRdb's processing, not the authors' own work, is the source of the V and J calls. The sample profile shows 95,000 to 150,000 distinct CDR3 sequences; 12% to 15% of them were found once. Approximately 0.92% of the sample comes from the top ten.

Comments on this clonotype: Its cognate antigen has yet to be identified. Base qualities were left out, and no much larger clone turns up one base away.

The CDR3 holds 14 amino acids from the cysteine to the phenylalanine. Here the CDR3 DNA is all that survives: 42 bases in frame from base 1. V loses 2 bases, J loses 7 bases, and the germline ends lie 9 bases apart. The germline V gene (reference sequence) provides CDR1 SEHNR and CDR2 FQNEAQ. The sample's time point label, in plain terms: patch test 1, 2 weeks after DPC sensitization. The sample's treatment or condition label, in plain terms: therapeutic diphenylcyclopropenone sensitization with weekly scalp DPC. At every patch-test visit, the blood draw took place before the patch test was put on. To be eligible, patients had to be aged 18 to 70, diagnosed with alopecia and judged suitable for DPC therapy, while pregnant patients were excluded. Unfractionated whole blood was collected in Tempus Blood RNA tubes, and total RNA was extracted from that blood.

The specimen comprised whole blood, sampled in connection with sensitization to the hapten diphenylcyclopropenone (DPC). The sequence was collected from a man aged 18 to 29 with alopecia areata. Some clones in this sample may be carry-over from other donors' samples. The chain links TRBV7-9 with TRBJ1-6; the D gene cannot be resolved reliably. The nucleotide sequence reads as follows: TGTGCCAGCAGCTTAATGCGGATCAATTCACCCCTCCACTTT. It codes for CASSLMRINSPLHF.